The 10 T cell receptor beta chains in this list originate from one sample, sequenced in a study of T-cell reconstitution after alpha-beta-depleted transplantation in children. For TCRbeta, the library was prepared with unique molecular identifiers. TCRdb processed the PCR reads anew with MiXCR; each CDR3 protein has one entry. The sample includes fewer than 550,000 distinct CDR3 sequences, 15% to 20% of them seen just once. Source: PBMCs, mostly from graft donor cells, taken 360 days after TCRalphabeta/CD19-depleted stem cell transplant. These receptors were collected from a boy in the first two years of life who had a stem cell transplant for Wiskott-Aldrich syndrome, so the T cells may come from the graft donor.

In DNA form, the CDR3 reads TGTGCCAGCAGTTGCGGACAGGCGAACCCCTACGAGCAGTACTTC. Its protein product is CASSCGQANPYEQYF. The chain joins TRBV6-5 to TRBJ2-7, with TRBD1 matching over 7 bases. Germline values: CDR1 MNHEY, CDR2 SVGAGI. Trimming cost V 4 bases and J 2 bases; bases outside gene matches: 8. This CDR3 contains 15 residues.

This clonotype was observed at least ten times. The chain is built from TRBV15 and TRBJ2-5, with 7 bases fitting TRBD1. V was pared by 3 bases and J by 3 bases, with 7 bases of the junction left unmatched. The V gene's germline CDR1 is LNHNV and CDR2 YYDKDF (reference sequence). This CDR3 spans 15 amino acids. In DNA, the CDR3 is TGTGCCACCAGCAGCGACCGGGACAGAAAAGAGACCCAGTACTTC. Its protein is CATSSDRDRKETQYF.

This chain's CDR3 is CATSRPIYDKGFGSNIQYF. Written as DNA, the CDR3 is TGTGCCACCAGCAGGCCTATTTATGACAAGGGATTTGGCTCAAACATTCAGTACTTC. The chain has TRBV15 and TRBJ2-4; unclear D gene. Germline V lookup: CDR1 LNHNV, CDR2 YYDKDF (reference sequence). The length of the CDR3 is 19 residues. V was cut by 3 bases and J by 6 bases, with 27 bases left in between.

This chain links TRBV18 with TRBJ2-3; D is uncertain. The CDR3 covers 16 residues. Germline V lookup: CDR1 KGHSH, CDR2 LQKENI. V gave up 2 bases and J gave up 0 bases, with 12 bases separating them. The CDR3 is CASSPAQVFSTDTQYF. For the CDR3, the DNA is TGTGCCAGCTCACCAGCGCAGGTCTTTAGCACAGATACGCAGTATTTT.

This clonotype has a handful of counts. The genes are TRBV20-1 and TRBJ2-1; TRBD2 might be the D (6 bases). CDR1 and CDR2 (germline): DFQATT, SNEGSKA (reference sequence). The V end was cut by 3 bases, the J end by 5 bases, with 11 bases between. The CDR3 contains 13 residues. The CDR3 here is CSASGSHNNEQFF. CDR3 sequence (DNA): TGCAGTGCTAGCGGGAGCCACAACAATGAGCAGTTCTTC.

A single count supports this clonotype. The chain couples TRBV12-3 or TRBV12-4 to TRBJ2-6, with TRBD1 matching 9 bases. The CDR3 spans 18 residues. V gave up 7 bases and J gave up 0 bases; unmatched junction bases: 10. CDR3 nucleotide sequence: TGTGCCAGCACCGACAGGGGGGAAGTGCGCTCTGGGGCCAACGTCCTGACTTTC. This codes for CASTDRGEVRSGANVLTF.

This rearrangement joins TRBV7-8 to TRBJ1-1; D remains ambiguous. This CDR3 region has 13 residues. Trimming removed 5 bases from V and 5 bases from J, with 12 bases in between. The germline CDR1 and CDR2 sequences are SGHVS and FQNEAQ. The CDR3 loop reads CASSVMELTEAFF. CDR3 in DNA: TGTGCCAGCAGCGTGATGGAGTTGACTGAAGCTTTCTTT.

In this sample, this clonotype turned up a few times. V gene TRBV25-1 combines with J gene TRBJ2-7, with 9 bases identical to TRBD1. V gave up 6 bases and J gave up 5 bases; unmatched junction bases: 5. Germline-derived CDR1 and CDR2 are MGHDK and SYGVNS. This CDR3 contains 13 residues. CDR3 DNA: TGTGCCAGCAGGGGACAGGGTAATCACGAGCAGTACTTC. This gives the protein CASRGQGNHEQYF.

V is TRBV27 and J is TRBJ2-7; tentative D call: TRBD1 (8 bases). CDR1 and CDR2 (germline): MNHEY, SMNVEV (reference sequence). V was pared by 5 bases and J by 3 bases, with 14 bases between. This CDR3 is 14 amino acids long. CDR3 amino acids: CASSEQGEGYEQYF. The CDR3 DNA is TGTGCCAGCAGTGAACAGGGGGAGGGCTACGAGCAGTACTTC.

The rearrangement links TRBV5-1 to TRBJ2-2, with 7 bases matching TRBD1. Germline V gene data show CDR1 as SGHRS and CDR2 as YFSETQ. V lost 5 bases and J lost 4; bases outside the gene matches: 11. The CDR3 runs to 16 residues. CDR3 nucleotide sequence: TGCGCCAGCAGATCTCCCGGGACAGAAGGCACCGGGGAGCTGTTTTTT. Translated: CASRSPGTEGTGELFF.